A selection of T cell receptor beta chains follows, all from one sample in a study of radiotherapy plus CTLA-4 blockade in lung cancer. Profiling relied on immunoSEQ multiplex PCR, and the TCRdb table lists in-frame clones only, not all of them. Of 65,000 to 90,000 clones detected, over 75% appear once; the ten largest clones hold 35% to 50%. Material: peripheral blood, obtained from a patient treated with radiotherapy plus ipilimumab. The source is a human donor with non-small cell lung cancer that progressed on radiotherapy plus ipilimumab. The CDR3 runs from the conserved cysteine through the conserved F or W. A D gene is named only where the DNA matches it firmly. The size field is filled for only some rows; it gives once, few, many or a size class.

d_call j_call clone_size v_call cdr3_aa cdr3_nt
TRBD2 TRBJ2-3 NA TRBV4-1 CASSGQGLAGEDTQYF TGCGCCAGCAGCGGCCAGGGACTAGCGGGAGAGGATACGCAGTATTTT
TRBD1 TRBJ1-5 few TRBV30 CAWRGTGGSGPQHF TGTGCCTGGAGGGGGACAGGGGGCTCGGGGCCCCAGCATTTT
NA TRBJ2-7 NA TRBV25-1 CASSDSYEQYF TGTGCCAGCAGTGACTCCTACGAGCAGTACTTC
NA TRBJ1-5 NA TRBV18 CASSYSGANQPQHF TGTGCCAGCTCATATTCAGGGGCAAATCAGCCCCAGCATTTT
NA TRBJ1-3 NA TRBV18 CASSQNTAGAGNTIYF TGTGCCAGCTCCCAAAACACCGCAGGGGCTGGAAACACCATATATTTT
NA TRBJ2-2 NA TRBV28 CASNGDRRTGELFF TGTGCCAGCAATGGTGACAGACGCACCGGGGAGCTGTTTTTT
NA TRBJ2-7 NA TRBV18 CASSAYEQYF TGTGCCAGCTCAGCATACGAGCAGTACTTC
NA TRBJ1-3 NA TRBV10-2 CASRESGNTIYF TGCGCCAGCAGGGAATCTGGAAACACCATATATTTT
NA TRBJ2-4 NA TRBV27 CASSPPRGAGAAKNIQYF TGTGCCAGCAGTCCTCCGAGGGGGGCGGGAGCTGCCAAAAACATTCAGTACTTC
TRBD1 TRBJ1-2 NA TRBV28 CASSFVTGADRDYGYTF TGTGCCAGCAGTTTCGTAACAGGGGCCGACCGGGACTATGGCTACACCTTC
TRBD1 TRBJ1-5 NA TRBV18 CASSPQRQGGQPQHF TGTGCCAGCTCACCCCAAAGACAGGGTGGACAGCCCCAGCATTTT
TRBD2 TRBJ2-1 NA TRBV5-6 CASTSLGLAGVNEQFF TGTGCCAGCACCAGCCTGGGACTAGCGGGAGTTAATGAGCAGTTCTTC
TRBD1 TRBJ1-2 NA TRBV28 CASSLLWDRGNYGYTF TGTGCCAGCAGTTTGTTGTGGGACAGGGGGAACTATGGCTACACCTTC
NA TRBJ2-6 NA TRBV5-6 CASSWETISSGANVLTF TGTGCCAGCAGCTGGGAGACTATAAGCTCTGGGGCCAACGTCCTGACTTTC
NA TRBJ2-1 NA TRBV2 CASSDGTEEQFF TGTGCCAGCAGTGATGGAACGGAGGAGCAGTTCTTC
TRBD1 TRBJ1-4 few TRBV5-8 CASSLDRGRTNEKLFF TGTGCCAGCAGCTTGGACAGGGGGCGCACTAATGAAAAACTGTTTTTT
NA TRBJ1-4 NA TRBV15 CATSRDTGEKLFF TGTGCCACCAGCAGGGACACTGGTGAAAAACTGTTTTTT
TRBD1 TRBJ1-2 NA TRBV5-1 CASSLATGGDGYTF TGCGCCAGCAGCTTGGCGACAGGGGGTGACGGCTACACCTTC
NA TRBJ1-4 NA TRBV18 CASSPDRLANEKLFF TGTGCCAGCTCACCAGACAGACTAGCGAATGAAAAACTGTTTTTT
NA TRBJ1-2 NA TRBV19 CASSVGGAYGYTF TGTGCCAGTAGTGTCGGCGGGGCCTATGGCTACACCTTC
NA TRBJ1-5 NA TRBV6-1 CASSEAVGIGQPQHF TGTGCCAGCAGTGAAGCGGTAGGAATCGGGCAGCCCCAGCATTTT
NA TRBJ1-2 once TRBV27 CASAVSFGGTNYGYTF TGTGCCAGCGCAGTGTCGTTTGGAGGGACTAACTATGGCTACACCTTC
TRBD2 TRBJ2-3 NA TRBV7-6 CASSLGTSGTDTQYF TGTGCCAGCAGCTTGGGGACTAGCGGGACAGATACGCAGTATTTT